This T cell receptor (beta chain) originates from a study of blood T cell repertoires in COVID-19. Germline lookup yields CDR1 SGDLS and CDR2 YYNGEE. V trimming: 0 bases; J trimming: 5 bases; junction bases outside the gene matches: 6. This CDR3 contains 17 residues. Data came from immunoSEQ multiplex PCR; TCRdb stores just in-frame clones and leaves some out. The profile shows 120,000 to 150,000 clones, roughly 89% of them singletons. The genes are TRBV9 and TRBJ2-2; the match to TRBD2 covers 11 bases. The receptor was isolated from a human donor in a cohort sampled during active COVID-19. Sequences were obtained from peripheral blood. For the CDR3, the DNA is TGTGCCAGCAGCGTAGAACTAGCGGGGGCCGATACCGGGGAGCTGTTTTTT. Its protein product is CASSVELAGADTGELFF. The variable domain in full, with the rest retrieved from reference TRBV9 and TRBJ2-2, is DSGVTQTPKHLITATGQRVTLRCSPRSGDLSVYWYQQSLDQGLQFLIQYYNGEERAKGNILERFSAQQFPDLHSELNLSSLELGDSALYFCASSVELAGADTGELFFGEGSRLTVL.